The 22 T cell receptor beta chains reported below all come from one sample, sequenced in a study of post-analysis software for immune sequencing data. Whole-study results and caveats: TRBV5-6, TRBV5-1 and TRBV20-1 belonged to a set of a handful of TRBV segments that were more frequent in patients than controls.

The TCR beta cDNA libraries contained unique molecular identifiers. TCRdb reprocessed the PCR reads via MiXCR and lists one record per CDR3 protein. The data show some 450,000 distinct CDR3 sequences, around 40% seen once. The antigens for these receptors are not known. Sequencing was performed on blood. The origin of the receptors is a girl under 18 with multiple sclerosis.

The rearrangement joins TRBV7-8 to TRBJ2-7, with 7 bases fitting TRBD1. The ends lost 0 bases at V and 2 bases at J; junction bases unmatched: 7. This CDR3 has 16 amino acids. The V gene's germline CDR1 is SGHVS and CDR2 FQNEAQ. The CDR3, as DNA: TGTGCCAGCAGCTTAGCGCTCAAGGGGGCCGCCTACGAGCAGTACTTC. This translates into CASSLALKGAAYEQYF.

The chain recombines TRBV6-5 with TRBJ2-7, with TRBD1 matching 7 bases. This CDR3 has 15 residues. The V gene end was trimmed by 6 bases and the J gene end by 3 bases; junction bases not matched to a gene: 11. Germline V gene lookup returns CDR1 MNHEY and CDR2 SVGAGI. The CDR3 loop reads CASRTGTVDDYEQYF. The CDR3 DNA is TGTGCCAGCAGAACCGGGACAGTCGATGACTACGAGCAGTACTTC.

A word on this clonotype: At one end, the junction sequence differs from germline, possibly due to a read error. The CDR3 here is CASSLLGFPSDTEYF. The CDR3 region has the DNA TGTGCCAGCAGTTTACTCGGCTTCCCCTCAGATACGGAGTATTTT. The genes are TRBV12-3 or TRBV12-4 and TRBJ2-3; D call uncertain. The CDR3 is made up of 15 amino acids.

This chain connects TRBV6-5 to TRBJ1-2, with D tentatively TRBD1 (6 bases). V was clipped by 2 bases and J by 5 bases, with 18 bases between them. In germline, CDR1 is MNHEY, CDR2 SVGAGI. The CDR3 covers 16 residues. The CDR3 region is CASSYDSGVSRYGYTF. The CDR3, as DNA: TGTGCCAGCAGTTACGACTCAGGGGTTAGCCGGTATGGCTACACCTTC.

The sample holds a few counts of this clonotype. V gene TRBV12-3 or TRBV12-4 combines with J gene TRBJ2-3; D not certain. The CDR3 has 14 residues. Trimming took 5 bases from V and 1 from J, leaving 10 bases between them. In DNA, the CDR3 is TGTGCCAGCAGTCCCCTGAGCGGCACAGATACGCAGTATTTT. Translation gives CASSPLSGTDTQYF.

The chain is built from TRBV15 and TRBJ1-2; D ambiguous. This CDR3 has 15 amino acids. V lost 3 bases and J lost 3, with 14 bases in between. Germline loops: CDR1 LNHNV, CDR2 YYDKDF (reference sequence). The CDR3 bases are TGTGCCACCAGCAGCCCCCGCGGCCTCGACTATGGCTACACCTTC. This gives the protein CATSSPRGLDYGYTF.

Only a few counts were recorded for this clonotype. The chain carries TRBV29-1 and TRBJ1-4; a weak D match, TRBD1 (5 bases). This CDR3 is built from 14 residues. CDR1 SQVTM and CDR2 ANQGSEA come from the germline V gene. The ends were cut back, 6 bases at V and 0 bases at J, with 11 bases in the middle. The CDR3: CSVRRTTTNEKLFF. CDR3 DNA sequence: TGCAGCGTCCGAAGGACAACAACTAATGAAAAACTGTTTTTT. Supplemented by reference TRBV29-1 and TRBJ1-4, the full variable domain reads SAVISQKPSRDICQRGTSLTIQCQVDSQVTMMFWYRQQPGQSLTLIATANQGSEATYESGFVIDKFPISRPNLTFSTLTVSNMSPEDSSIYLCSVRRTTTNEKLFFGSGTQLSVL.

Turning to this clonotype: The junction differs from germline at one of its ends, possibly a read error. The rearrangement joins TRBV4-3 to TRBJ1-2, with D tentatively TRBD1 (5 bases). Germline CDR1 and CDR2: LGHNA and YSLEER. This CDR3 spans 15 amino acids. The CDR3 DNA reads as TGCGCCAGCAGCCAGGGACTCCTAGCTAACTACGGCTACACCTTC. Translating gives CASSQGLLANYGYTF.

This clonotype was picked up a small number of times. The DNA of the CDR3 is TGCAGTGCTCTCGCGGGGGCCTACGAGCAGTACTTC. Encoded protein: CSALAGAYEQYF. This sequence joins TRBV20-1 and TRBJ2-7; the match to TRBD2 covers 7 bases. The CDR3 extends over 12 amino acids. The trim removed 5 bases at V and 2 bases at J, leaving 3 bases unmatched. From germline, CDR1 is DFQATT and CDR2 SNEGSKA (reference sequence).

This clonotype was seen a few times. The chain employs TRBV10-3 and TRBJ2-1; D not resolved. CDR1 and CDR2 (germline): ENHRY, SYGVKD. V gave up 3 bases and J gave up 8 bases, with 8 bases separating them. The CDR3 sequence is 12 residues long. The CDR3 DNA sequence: TGTGCCATCAGTGAAGTTATGGATGAGCAGTTCTTC. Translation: CAISEVMDEQFF.

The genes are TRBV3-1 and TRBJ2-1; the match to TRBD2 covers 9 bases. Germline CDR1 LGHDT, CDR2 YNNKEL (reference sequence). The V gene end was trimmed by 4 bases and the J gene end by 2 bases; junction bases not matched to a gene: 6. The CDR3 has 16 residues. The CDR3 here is CASSLLAGLTYNEQFF. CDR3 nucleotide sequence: TGTGCCAGCAGCCTCCTAGCGGGATTAACCTACAATGAGCAGTTCTTC.

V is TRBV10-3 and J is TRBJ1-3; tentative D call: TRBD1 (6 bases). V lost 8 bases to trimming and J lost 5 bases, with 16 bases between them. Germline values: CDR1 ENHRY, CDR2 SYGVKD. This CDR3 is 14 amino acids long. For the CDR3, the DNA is TGTGCCATCCGGCCAGGGGCTACAAGAAACACCATATATTTT. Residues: CAIRPGATRNTIYF.

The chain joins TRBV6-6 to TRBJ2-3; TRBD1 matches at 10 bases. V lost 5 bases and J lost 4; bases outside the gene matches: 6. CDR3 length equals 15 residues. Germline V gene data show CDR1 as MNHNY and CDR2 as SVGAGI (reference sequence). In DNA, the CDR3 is TGTGCCAGCAGTGGACAGGGGGTCGGAGCAGATACGCAGTATTTT. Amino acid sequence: CASSGQGVGADTQYF.

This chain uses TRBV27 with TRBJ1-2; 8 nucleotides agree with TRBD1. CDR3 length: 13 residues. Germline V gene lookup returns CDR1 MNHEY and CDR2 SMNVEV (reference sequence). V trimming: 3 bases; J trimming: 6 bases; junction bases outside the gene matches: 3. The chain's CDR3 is CASSLAGGNGYTF. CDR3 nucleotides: TGTGCCAGCAGTTTGGCAGGGGGCAATGGCTACACCTTC.

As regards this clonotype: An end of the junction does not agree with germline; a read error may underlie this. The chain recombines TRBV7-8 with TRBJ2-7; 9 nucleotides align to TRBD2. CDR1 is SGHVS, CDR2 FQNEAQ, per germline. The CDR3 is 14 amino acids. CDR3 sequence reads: CVSSPPGLAIEQYF. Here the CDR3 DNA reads TGTGTCAGCAGCCCACCGGGACTAGCAATCGAGCAGTACTTC.

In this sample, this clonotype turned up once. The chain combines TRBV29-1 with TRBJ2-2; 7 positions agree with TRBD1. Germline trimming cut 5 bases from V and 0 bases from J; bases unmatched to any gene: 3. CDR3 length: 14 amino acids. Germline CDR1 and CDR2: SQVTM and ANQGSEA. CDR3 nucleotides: TGCAGCGTTCCCGGGACAGCGAACACCGGGGAGCTGTTTTTT. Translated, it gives CSVPGTANTGELFF.

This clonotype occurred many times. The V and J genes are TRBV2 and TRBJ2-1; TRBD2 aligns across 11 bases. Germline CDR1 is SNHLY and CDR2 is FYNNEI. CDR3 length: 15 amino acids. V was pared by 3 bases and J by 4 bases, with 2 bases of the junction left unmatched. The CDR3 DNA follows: TGTGCCAGCAGTGAGACTAGCGGGGATTACAATGAGCAGTTCTTC. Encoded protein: CASSETSGDYNEQFF.

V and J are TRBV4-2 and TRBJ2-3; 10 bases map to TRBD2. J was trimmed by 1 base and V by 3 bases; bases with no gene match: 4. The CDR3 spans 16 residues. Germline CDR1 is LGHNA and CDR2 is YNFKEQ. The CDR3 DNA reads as TGTGCCAGCAGCCAGCACGGGACTAGCGGCACAGATACGCAGTATTTT. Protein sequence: CASSQHGTSGTDTQYF.

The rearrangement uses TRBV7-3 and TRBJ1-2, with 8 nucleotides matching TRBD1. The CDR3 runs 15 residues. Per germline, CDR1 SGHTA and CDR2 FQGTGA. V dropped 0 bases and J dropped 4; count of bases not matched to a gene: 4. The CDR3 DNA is TGTGCCAGCAGCTTAACGGGCCAGGGGGCCTATGGCTACACCTTC. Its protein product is CASSLTGQGAYGYTF.

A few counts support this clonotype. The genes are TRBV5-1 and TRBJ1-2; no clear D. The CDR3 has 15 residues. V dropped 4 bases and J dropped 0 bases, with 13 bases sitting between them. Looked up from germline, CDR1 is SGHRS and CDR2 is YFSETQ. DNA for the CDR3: TGCGCCAGCAGCGCCACGGGCCGAACTAACTATGGCTACACCTTC. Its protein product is CASSATGRTNYGYTF.

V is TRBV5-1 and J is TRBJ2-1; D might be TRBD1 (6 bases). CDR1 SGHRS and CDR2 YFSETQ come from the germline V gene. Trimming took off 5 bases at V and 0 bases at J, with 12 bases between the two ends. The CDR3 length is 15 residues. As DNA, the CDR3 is TGCGCCAGCAGAACAGGGTGGGACTCCTACAATGAGCAGTTCTTC. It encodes CASRTGWDSYNEQFF. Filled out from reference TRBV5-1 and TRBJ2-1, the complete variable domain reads KAGVTQTPRYLIKTRGQQVTLSCSPISGHRSVSWYQQTPGQGLQFLFEYFSETQRNKGNFPGRFSGRQFSNSRSEMNVSTLELGDSALYLCASRTGWDSYNEQFFGPGTRLTVL.

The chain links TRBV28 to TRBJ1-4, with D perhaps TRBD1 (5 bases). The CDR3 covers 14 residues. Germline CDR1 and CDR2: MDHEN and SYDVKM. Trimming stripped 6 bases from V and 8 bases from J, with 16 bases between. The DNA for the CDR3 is TGTGCCAGCAGGTCAGGGTCGGAAGGCGAAAAACTGTTTTTT. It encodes CASRSGSEGEKLFF.